The 9 T cell receptor beta chains in this list originate from one sample, sequenced in a study of somatic mutations in cytotoxic T cells in rheumatoid arthritis. TCRdb's copy holds only in-frame clones and misses some; the assay was immunoSEQ multiplex PCR. The sample lists approximately 5,300 clones, 75% to 85% seen once, with roughly 70% in the top ten. The sample in question was CD8+ T cells sorted from blood, obtained at a follow-up visit. All receptors derive from a man aged 40-49 years with rheumatoid arthritis.

The rearrangement joins TRBV4-1 to TRBJ2-1; 8 bases are a match to TRBD2. The CDR3 runs 16 residues. The germline gives CDR1 MGHRA, CDR2 YSYEKL. Trimming took 2 bases from V and 8 from J; bases not matched to a gene: 11. The CDR3 DNA follows: TGCGCCAGCAGCCAAAGGGGGACTAGTCCGTACGATGAGCAGTTCTTC. It encodes CASSQRGTSPYDEQFF.

The chain combines TRBV19 with TRBJ2-5; the match to TRBD2 covers 13 bases. The CDR3 runs 15 residues. After removal of 7 bases from V and 4 bases from J, the junction contained 6 bases not matched to a gene. CDR1 LNHDA and CDR2 SQIVND come from the germline V gene (reference sequence). The CDR3 bases are TGTGCCAGTACCCCGGGACTAGCGGGATCAGAGACCCAGTACTTC. Its protein product is CASTPGLAGSETQYF.

There are a few counts of this clone. The V gene is TRBV27, the J gene TRBJ2-7; 10 nucleotides line up with TRBD2. Germline V gene lookup returns CDR1 MNHEY and CDR2 SMNVEV (reference sequence). The CDR3 consists of 16 residues. V lost 5 bases and J lost 6; bases outside the gene matches: 13. In DNA, the CDR3 is TGTGCCAGCAGTCCATACTCTAGCGGGAGTTCACGCGAGCAGTACTTC. Translated: CASSPYSSGSSREQYF.

This chain links TRBV30 with TRBJ2-3, with 7 bases fitting TRBD2. The length of the CDR3 is 15 residues. V shed 3 bases, J shed 3 bases, and the junction held 9 bases outside the gene matches. The germline gives CDR1 GTSNPN, CDR2 SVGIG (reference sequence). As DNA, the CDR3 is TGTGCCTGGAGAGGGTTTGGGGGGGGAACAGATACGCAGTATTTT. It is translated as CAWRGFGGGTDTQYF.

The J gene is TRBJ2-3, the V gene TRBV6-1, with TRBD2 as a possible D gene (5 bases). Trimming pared 3 bases from V and 6 bases from J, leaving 16 bases between. The CDR3 has 15 amino acids. CDR1 MNHNS and CDR2 SASEGT come from the germline V gene. For the CDR3, the DNA is TGTGCCAGCAGTGAGTCCACGGGGTCGGCGGATACGCAGTATTTT. As protein: CASSESTGSADTQYF.

The V gene is TRBV28, the J gene TRBJ2-2, with D perhaps matching TRBD1 (5 bases). Looked up from germline, CDR1 is MDHEN and CDR2 is SYDVKM. The V end lost 4 bases, the J end lost 0 bases, and 18 bases lay between the germline ends. The CDR3 covers 18 residues. In nucleotides, the CDR3 is TGTGCCAGCAGTTCCCCCGGACAACAAATAGCGAACACCGGGGAGCTGTTTTTT. Amino acids: CASSSPGQQIANTGELFF.

This chain links TRBV4-3 with TRBJ1-5, with D possibly TRBD1 on 5 matching bases. The CDR3 is 16 amino acids. CDR1 is LGHNA, CDR2 YSLEER, per germline. Trimming removed 0 bases at V and 3 bases at J, with 12 bases between. CDR3 residues: CASSQDRGGNNQPQHF. The CDR3 coding sequence is TGCGCCAGCAGCCAAGATCGGGGCGGAAACAATCAGCCCCAGCATTTT.

This clone occurred a few times. The rearrangement links TRBV4-1 to TRBJ2-1, with 7 bases matching TRBD1. The V and J ends lost 4 bases and 6 bases, in that order; junction bases with no gene match: 6. Germline V gene lookup returns CDR1 MGHRA and CDR2 YSYEKL. The CDR3 runs to 14 residues. As DNA, the CDR3 is TGCGCCAGCAGCCCCTTCGACAGGGTCAATGAGCAGTTCTTC. Translation: CASSPFDRVNEQFF.

This rearrangement joins TRBV6-1 to TRBJ1-2; D uncertain. Per germline, CDR1 MNHNS and CDR2 SASEGT. The CDR3 is made up of 14 amino acids. V was shortened by 1 base and J by 6 bases, with 12 bases between the two germline ends. The CDR3 coding sequence is TGTGCCAGCAGTGAAGTGGAACAAAGCCATGGCTACACCTTC. It translates to CASSEVEQSHGYTF.